This T cell receptor beta chain was sequenced in a study of CD8 T cells in ankylosing spondylitis. Looked up from germline, CDR1 is MDHEN and CDR2 is SYDVKM. This CDR3 is 13 amino acids long. V was cut by 10 bases and J by 2 bases, with 11 bases left in between. There are a few counts of this clonotype. Its cognate antigen is unknown. Quantitative barcoded 5'-RACE was used to prepare TCR beta libraries. TCRdb reprocessed the 5' RACE reads with MiXCR, giving one entry per CDR3 protein. The sample includes approximately 350,000 distinct CDR3 sequences, under 15% of them seen just once. Study outcomes and limitations: Several of the motif variants were reported before in synovial fluid and blood from reactive arthritis. Significant enrichment of disease-linked clones was reported in matched ankylosing spondylitis synovial fluid. A TCR beta motif made of about 8 highly homologous variants seemed typical of ankylosing spondylitis blood.

The receptor's source is a male donor with ankylosing spondylitis or in good health (not recorded which). Source material: blood, either unsorted or a sorted T cell fraction (not recorded which). The gene calls are TRBV28 and TRBJ2-2; the D is unclear. Here the CDR3 reads CATPQPNTGELFF. DNA of the CDR3: TGTGCCACCCCCCAACCTAACACCGGGGAGCTGTTTTTT.